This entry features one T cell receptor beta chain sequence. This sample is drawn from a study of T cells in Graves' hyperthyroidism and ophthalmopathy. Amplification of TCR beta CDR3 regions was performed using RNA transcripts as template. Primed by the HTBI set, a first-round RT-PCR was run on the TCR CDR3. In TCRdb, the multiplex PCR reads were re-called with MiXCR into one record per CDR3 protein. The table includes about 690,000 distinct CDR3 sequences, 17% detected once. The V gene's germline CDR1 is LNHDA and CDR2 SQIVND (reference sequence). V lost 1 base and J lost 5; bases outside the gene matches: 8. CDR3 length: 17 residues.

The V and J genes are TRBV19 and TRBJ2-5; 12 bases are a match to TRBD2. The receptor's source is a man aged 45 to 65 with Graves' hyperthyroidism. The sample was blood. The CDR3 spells CASSIGQLLAGGETQYF. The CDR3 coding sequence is TGTGCCAGTAGTATAGGGCAGTTACTAGCGGGAGGTGAGACCCAGTACTTC.